What follows are 18 T cell receptor beta chains derived from one specimen sequenced in a study of CD8+ T cells in alopecia areata (dated by TCRdb to about 2018). The time point label, as the study defines it: 20 to 30 weeks on oral tofacitinib. Reading the label with the study, this specimen's treatment or condition is: oral pan-JAK inhibitor, 5-10 mg twice daily. The library was generated by the immunoSEQ multiplex PCR assay. For TCR sequencing, RNA was extracted from every sample and reverse transcribed into cDNA to serve as template. The table was pulled from immuneACCESS by TCRdb, which kept in-frame rearrangements only. Such tables lose some clones; where checked, under half of the loss comes from unresolved V genes, and the rest has no known cause. The sample table contains about 180,000 clones; only one count was recorded for around half of them. 10% to 12% of the sample rests with the top ten.

The sample was CD8+ T cells sorted from blood, taken at week 24, from a patient treated with tofacitinib. All receptors come from a human donor with alopecia areata.

The chain uses TRBV5-1 and TRBJ1-1; possibly TRBD1 for D (5 bases). Germline assignment: CDR1 SGHRS and CDR2 YFSETQ. CDR3 size: 13 residues. The V gene lost 5 bases and the J gene lost 6 bases, with 14 bases spanning the gap. CDR3 bases: TGCGCCAGCAGTAACGGGGGTATAGCTGAAGCTTTCTTT. As protein: CASSNGGIAEAFF.

The rearrangement links TRBV9 to TRBJ2-3; D not certain. This CDR3 has 11 amino acids. V shed 3 bases and J shed 4 bases, with 3 bases lying between them. Germline CDR1 is SGDLS and CDR2 is YYNGEE. Written as DNA, the CDR3 is TGTGCCAGCAGCGGTTCAGATACGCAGTATTTT. Translation: CASSGSDTQYF.

The chain employs TRBV4-1 and TRBJ1-1; weak D call: TRBD1 (5 bases). Per germline, CDR1 MGHRA and CDR2 YSYEKL. The CDR3 covers 13 residues. Between the trimmed V and J ends, which lost 4 bases and 7 bases, there was a span of 13 bases. The CDR3 spells CASSPSGKSEAFF. CDR3 coding DNA: TGCGCCAGCAGCCCGTCAGGGAAGAGTGAAGCTTTCTTT.

The chain is built from TRBV5-6 and TRBJ2-7; weak D call: TRBD1 (6 bases). CDR1 is SGHDT, CDR2 YYEEEE, per germline. This CDR3 comprises 14 residues. The V end lost 3 bases, the J end lost 3 bases, and 13 bases lay between the germline ends. The CDR3 DNA follows: TGTGCCAGCAGCTCCAGGGGAAGTCTCTACGAGCAGTACTTC. It encodes CASSSRGSLYEQYF.

This chain joins TRBV6-4 and TRBJ1-2, with TRBD1 matching 9 bases. The CDR3 sequence is 16 residues long. Germline-derived CDR1 and CDR2 are MRHNA and SNTAGT. J lost 4 bases, V lost 6 bases, and 12 bases had no gene match. The CDR3 coding sequence is TGTGCCAGCAGCCCTGACGGACAGGGGCCCCTCTATGGCTACACCTTC. It translates to CASSPDGQGPLYGYTF.

The rearrangement uses TRBV5-1 and TRBJ2-2; maybe TRBD2 (5 bases). Trimming stripped 6 bases from V and 5 bases from J, with 14 bases between. From germline, CDR1 is SGHRS and CDR2 YFSETQ. The CDR3 length is 14 residues. The CDR3 DNA sequence: TGCGCCAGCAATCGGGAATCGGGGACCGGGGAGCTGTTTTTT. This sequence encodes CASNRESGTGELFF.

V and J are TRBV5-6 and TRBJ1-2, with D unclear. The V and J ends lost 0 bases and 7 bases respectively, with 4 bases between them. Germline-derived CDR1 and CDR2 are SGHDT and YYEEEE. The CDR3 is made up of 11 amino acids. CDR3 loop: CASSLGVGYTF. The CDR3 bases are TGTGCCAGCAGCTTGGGGGTTGGCTACACCTTC.

The genes are TRBV30 and TRBJ2-3; TRBD2 matches 10 bases. Germline V gene data show CDR1 as GTSNPN and CDR2 as SVGIG (reference sequence). The CDR3 runs to 15 residues. V shed 2 bases, J shed 7 bases, and the junction held 9 bases outside the gene matches. The CDR3 reads CAWSYLAGVSNTQYF. The CDR3 coding sequence is TGTGCCTGGAGTTATCTAGCGGGGGTTTCAAATACGCAGTATTTT. Combining the CDR3 with reference TRBV30 and TRBJ2-3 gives the whole variable domain SQTIHQWPATLVQPVGSPLSLECTVEGTSNPNLYWYRQAAGRGLQLLFYSVGIGQISSEVPQNLSASRPQDRQFILSSKKLLLSDSGFYLCAWSYLAGVSNTQYFGPGTRLTVL.

The J gene is TRBJ2-1, the V gene TRBV7-8; 9 positions match TRBD2. CDR1 SGHVS and CDR2 FQNEAQ come from the germline V gene. V trimming: 1 base; J trimming: 3 bases; junction bases outside the gene matches: 10. CDR3 length: 18 residues. CDR3 DNA sequence: TGTGCCAGCAGCTTAGTGGGTAGCGGGGGTTTGATCTACAATGAGCAGTTCTTC. Translated: CASSLVGSGGLIYNEQFF.

The chain couples TRBV27 to TRBJ1-2; D gene uncertain. The CDR3 consists of 14 residues. The ends were cut back, 0 bases at V and 4 bases at J, with 9 bases in the middle. Germline-derived CDR1 and CDR2 are MNHEY and SMNVEV (reference sequence). Here the CDR3 DNA reads TGTGCCAGCAGTTTATCGTCGGCTGCCTATGGCTACACCTTC. Its translation: CASSLSSAAYGYTF.

The J gene is TRBJ2-1, the V gene TRBV5-6; the D is unclear. Trimming cost V 4 bases and J 0 bases, with 17 bases left between them. Germline V CDR1 and CDR2: SGHDT, YYEEEE. The CDR3 is 17 residues long. CDR3 loop: CASSPDNTNPSYNEQFF. DNA of the CDR3: TGTGCCAGCAGCCCCGATAACACCAACCCCTCCTACAATGAGCAGTTCTTC.

This clone has just a few counts. This chain connects TRBV5-6 to TRBJ2-7; no firm D call. The germline CDR1 and CDR2 sequences are SGHDT and YYEEEE. V lost 0 bases and J lost 7, with 8 bases in between. The CDR3 length is 12 residues. CDR3 region: CASSLVNGEQYF. For the CDR3, the DNA is TGTGCCAGCAGCTTGGTGAACGGTGAGCAGTACTTC.

In this sample, this clone turned up a few times. This chain connects TRBV10-3 to TRBJ1-1; D is unresolved. Trimming left V 3 bases short and J 5 bases short, with 10 bases between. CDR1 ENHRY and CDR2 SYGVKD come from the germline V gene. The CDR3 sequence is 13 residues long. In DNA form, the CDR3 reads TGTGCCATCAGTGACGGTATGCGGACTGAAGCTTTCTTT. Residues: CAISDGMRTEAFF.

This chain connects TRBV4-1 to TRBJ2-5; 11 nucleotides match TRBD2. Germline V gene sequence: CDR1 MGHRA, CDR2 YSYEKL. This CDR3 is 15 amino acids long. V lost 4 bases to trimming and J lost 5 bases; unmatched junction nucleotides: 6. The CDR3 reads CASSPTSGVSETQYF. The CDR3 DNA reads TGCGCCAGCAGCCCGACTAGCGGGGTGTCGGAGACCCAGTACTTC.

J is TRBJ2-5 and V is TRBV29-1; 8 bases are shared with TRBD1. The germline V gene has CDR1 SQVTM and CDR2 ANQGSEA. The CDR3 length is 12 residues. V gave up 1 base and J gave up 5 bases; unmatched junction bases: 0. The CDR3 is CSVEGQGETQYF. DNA of the CDR3: TGCAGCGTTGAAGGACAGGGGGAGACCCAGTACTTC. Supplemented by reference TRBV29-1 and TRBJ2-5, the full variable domain reads SAVISQKPSRDICQRGTSLTIQCQVDSQVTMMFWYRQQPGQSLTLIATANQGSEATYESGFVIDKFPISRPNLTFSTLTVSNMSPEDSSIYLCSVEGQGETQYFGPGTRLLVL.

The gene calls are TRBV2 and TRBJ2-2; D ambiguous. V lost 7 bases, J lost 2 bases, and 11 bases lay in between. The CDR3 spans 14 residues. Germline V gene data show CDR1 as SNHLY and CDR2 as FYNNEI. CDR3: CASIVAANTGELFF. CDR3 bases: TGTGCCAGCATAGTTGCGGCCAACACCGGGGAGCTGTTTTTT. Combining the CDR3 with reference TRBV2 and TRBJ2-2 gives the whole variable domain EPEVTQTPSHQVTQMGQEVILRCVPISNHLYFYWYRQILGQKVEFLVSFYNNEISEKSEIFDDQFSVERPDGSNFTLKIRSTKLEDSAMYFCASIVAANTGELFFGEGSRLTVL.

The rearrangement uses TRBV2 and TRBJ1-2, with D maybe TRBD1 (5 bases). Germline CDR1 SNHLY, CDR2 FYNNEI. The V gene lost 10 bases and the J gene lost 0 bases, with 9 bases spanning the gap. This CDR3 region has 12 residues. The CDR3 nucleotides read TGTGCCAAACGGGGGGCTAACTATGGCTACACCTTC. Protein: CAKRGANYGYTF.

The gene calls are TRBV19 and TRBJ2-1; D assignment may be TRBD1 or TRBD2 (7 bases each). Germline lookup yields CDR1 LNHDA and CDR2 SQIVND (reference sequence). The CDR3 has 14 residues. With 8 bases removed from V and 9 bases from J, the gap between germline ends came to 20 bases. The chain's CDR3 is CASDGGGAGGEQFF. The CDR3 nucleotides are TGTGCCAGTGATGGCGGGGGAGCAGGGGGTGAGCAGTTCTTC.